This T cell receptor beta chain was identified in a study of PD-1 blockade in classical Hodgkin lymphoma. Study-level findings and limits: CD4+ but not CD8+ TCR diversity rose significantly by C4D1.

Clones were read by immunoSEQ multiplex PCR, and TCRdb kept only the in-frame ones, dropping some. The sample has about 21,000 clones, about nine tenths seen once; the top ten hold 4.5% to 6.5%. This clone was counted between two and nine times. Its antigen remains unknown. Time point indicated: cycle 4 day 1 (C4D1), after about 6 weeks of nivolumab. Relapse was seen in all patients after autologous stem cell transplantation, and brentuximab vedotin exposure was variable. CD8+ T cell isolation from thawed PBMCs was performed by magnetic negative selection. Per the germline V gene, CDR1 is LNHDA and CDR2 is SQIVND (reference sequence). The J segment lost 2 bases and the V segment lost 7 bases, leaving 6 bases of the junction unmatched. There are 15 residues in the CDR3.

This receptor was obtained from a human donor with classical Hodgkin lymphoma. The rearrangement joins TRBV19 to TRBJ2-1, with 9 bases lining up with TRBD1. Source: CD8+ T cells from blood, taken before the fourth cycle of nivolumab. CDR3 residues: CASMTDRGPYNEQFF. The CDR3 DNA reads TGTGCCAGTATGACGGACAGGGGACCCTACAATGAGCAGTTCTTC.